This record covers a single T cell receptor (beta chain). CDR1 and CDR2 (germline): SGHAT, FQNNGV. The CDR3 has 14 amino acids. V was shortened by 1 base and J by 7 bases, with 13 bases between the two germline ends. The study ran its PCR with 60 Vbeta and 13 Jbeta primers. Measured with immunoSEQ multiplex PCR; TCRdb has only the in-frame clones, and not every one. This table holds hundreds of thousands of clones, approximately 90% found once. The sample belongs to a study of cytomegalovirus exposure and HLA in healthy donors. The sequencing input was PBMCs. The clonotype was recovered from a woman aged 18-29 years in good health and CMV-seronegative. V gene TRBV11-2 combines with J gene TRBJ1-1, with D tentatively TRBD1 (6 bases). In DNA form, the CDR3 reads TGTGCCAGCAGCTTAGCCACAGGGAGCCTTGAAGCTTTCTTT. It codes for CASSLATGSLEAFF.